This note documents a single T cell receptor beta chain sequence. Its antigen is not identified. Per sample, a minimum of 6 million PBMCs were isolated. Unmatched junction bases numbered 14, after V lost 2 bases and J lost 5 bases. Germline lookup yields CDR1 KGHDR and CDR2 SFDVKD. CDR3 length: 19 residues. A second about 7 to 12 cycle PCR used barcoded and J-beta primers. Each CDR3 protein gets one entry after TCRdb re-called the 5' RACE reads with MiXCR. The repertoire holds about 720,000 distinct CDR3 sequences, with 22% as singletons. This sample was included in a study of blood T cells in healthy people across ages. Study observations and caveats: Estimated diversity across one million T cells was deemed an underestimate.

This receptor was obtained from a man in his 70s in good health. The chain recombines TRBV24-1 with TRBJ2-5; 12 bases match TRBD2. The sequencing sample was made of blood. The CDR3 spells CATSDSTSGGQIRAETQYF. The CDR3 DNA is TGTGCCACCAGTGATTCGACTAGCGGGGGCCAAATCCGGGCGGAGACCCAGTACTTC.